Sequencing of this T cell receptor (beta chain) was carried out in a study of metastatic and nonmetastatic thyroid tumors. Nobody among the patients had been given any treatment before thyroid surgery. TCRdb ran MiXCR on the PCR reads. This table holds 15,000 to 20,000 clones, 30% to 35% found once. V was clipped by 11 bases and J by 1 base; unmatched bases: 7. Germline loops: CDR1 MDHEN, CDR2 SYDVKM. CDR3 size: 14 residues. The rearrangement links TRBV28 to TRBJ2-2; 7 bases agree with TRBD2. The TCR comes from a female donor with papillary thyroid cancer or a benign thyroid nodule (not recorded which). Some clones in this sample may be carry-over from other donors' samples. What was sequenced was tumor tissue. CDR3 amino acids: CAGTGTMNTGELFF. CDR3 in DNA: TGTGCCGGTACCGGGACTATGAACACCGGGGAGCTGTTTTTT. The full variable domain, completed using reference TRBV28 and TRBJ2-2, is DVKVTQSSRYLVKRTGEKVFLECVQDMDHENMFWYRQDPGLGLRLIYFSYDVKMKEKGDIPEGYSVSREKKERFSLILESASTNQTSMYLCAGTGTMNTGELFFGEGSRLTVL.